This T cell receptor (beta chain) was sequenced during a study of T cells in localized non-small cell lung cancer. General study findings and limits: Uninvolved adjacent lung showed the highest T cell clonality, exceeding tumor. There were a median 57 of the top 100 tumor clones appearing in adjacent lung.

This CDR3 spans 14 amino acids. V lost 2 bases to trimming and J lost 1 base; unmatched junction nucleotides: 1. CDR1 MNHNY and CDR2 SVGAGI come from the germline V gene (reference sequence). Generated by immunoSEQ multiplex PCR, the TCRdb table keeps only in-frame clones and is missing some. The sample holds approximately 80,000 clones, 80% seen once. Concerning this clone itself: Its antigen is not known.

The V and J genes are TRBV6-6 and TRBJ2-5, with 7 bases that match TRBD2. The TCR was taken from a female donor older than 55 with stage I lung adenocarcinoma. The material sequenced was peripheral blood, taken before any cancer treatment. CDR3 nucleotides: TGTGCCAGCAGTTACGGCGGGGGCCAAGAGACCCAGTACTTC. Amino acids: CASSYGGGQETQYF.